Each of the 27 T cell receptor beta chains below was sequenced from the same sample in a study of PD-L1 blockade in urothelial cancer (TCRdb year 2017). The library relied on the immunoSEQ multiplex PCR assay. In its TCRdb copy, this immuneACCESS table keeps in-frame sequences only and misses some clones. Where compared with another copy, unresolved V genes explain less than half of these, and the others have no known cause. For this sample there are about 88,000 clones; approximately 91% appear just once. The top ten constitute roughly 9.4% of the sample. The specimen comprised PBMCs, sampled around atezolizumab (anti-PD-L1) treatment. Receptors were obtained from a man aged 55 to 70 with urothelial cancer.

This chain links TRBV28 with TRBJ2-7; TRBD1 aligns across 7 bases. Germline V CDR1 and CDR2: MDHEN, SYDVKM. The V and J ends lost 10 bases and 0 bases, in that order; junction bases with no gene match: 12. The CDR3 spans 15 residues. CDR3 sequence reads: CATTPLTGTSYEQYF. In DNA, the CDR3 is TGTGCCACCACTCCCCTGACAGGGACCTCCTACGAGCAGTACTTC. The full variable domain, completed using reference TRBV28 and TRBJ2-7, is DVKVTQSSRYLVKRTGEKVFLECVQDMDHENMFWYRQDPGLGLRLIYFSYDVKMKEKGDIPEGYSVSREKKERFSLILESASTNQTSMYLCATTPLTGTSYEQYFGPGTRLTVT.

V is TRBV6-5 and J is TRBJ2-7, with TRBD1 matching 9 bases. With V trimmed by 6 bases and J by 4 bases, 7 bases remained unmatched. Germline values: CDR1 MNHEY, CDR2 SVGAGI. This CDR3 region has 14 residues. CDR3: CASRTGTGPYEQYF. The DNA of the CDR3 is TGTGCCAGCAGGACCGGGACAGGGCCTTACGAGCAGTACTTC.

This clone was recorded only once. The chain links TRBV5-1 to TRBJ2-3; 9 bases fit TRBD1. The CDR3 runs 15 residues. Per germline, CDR1 SGHRS and CDR2 YFSETQ. V was pared by 7 bases and J by 6 bases, with 12 bases of the junction left unmatched. CDR3 in amino acids: CASRPVQGAGDTQYF. The CDR3 nucleotides read TGCGCCAGCCGGCCGGTACAGGGGGCAGGTGATACGCAGTATTTT.

The sample holds one count of this clone. The chain employs TRBV19 and TRBJ2-1; 8 bases map to TRBD2. The CDR3 is 12 amino acids. The V segment lost 7 bases and the J segment 6 bases; nucleotides outside the gene matches: 2. Looked up from germline, CDR1 is LNHDA and CDR2 is SQIVND (reference sequence). CDR3 loop: CASTGRANEQFF. The CDR3 DNA reads as TGTGCCAGTACCGGGAGGGCCAATGAGCAGTTCTTC.

This clone was found once. The chain carries TRBV7-2 and TRBJ2-1; possibly TRBD2 for D (5 bases). This CDR3 has 15 residues. Germline loops: CDR1 SGHTA, CDR2 FQGNSA. V was cut by 0 bases and J by 0 bases, with 6 bases left in between. The CDR3 region has the DNA TGTGCCAGCAGCTTAGCGGGAGACTCCTACAATGAGCAGTTCTTC. Amino acids: CASSLAGDSYNEQFF.

This sequence joins TRBV2 and TRBJ1-2; D is possibly TRBD1 (5 bases). Trimming took 6 bases from V and 2 from J, leaving 10 bases between them. This CDR3 spans 13 amino acids. Germline lookup yields CDR1 SNHLY and CDR2 FYNNEI. The CDR3 region has the DNA TGTGCCAGCAGCCAGCGGGGGAACTATGGCTACACCTTC. It is translated as CASSQRGNYGYTF.

The chain couples TRBV6-1 to TRBJ1-3; D perhaps matches TRBD1 (5 bases). V was pared by 6 bases and J by 3 bases, with 12 bases between. The length of the CDR3 is 14 residues. Germline V gene data show CDR1 as MNHNS and CDR2 as SASEGT. CDR3 amino acids: CASSLERGGNTIYF. In nucleotides, the CDR3 is TGTGCCAGCAGCCTCGAAAGGGGTGGAAACACCATATATTTT.

The gene calls are TRBV7-6 and TRBJ2-1; 9 positions agree with TRBD1. The CDR3 consists of 15 residues. Germline V gives CDR1 SGHVS, CDR2 FNYEAQ. V lost 5 bases and J lost 14; bases outside the gene matches: 16. The CDR3 DNA follows: TGTGCCAGCAGCCTACGGAGGGGTGACAGGGGGGAAAAGTTCTTC. Translating it yields CASSLRRGDRGEKFF.

This clone was counted once. The chain employs TRBV11-2 and TRBJ2-1; the D is unclear. Germline V lookup: CDR1 SGHAT, CDR2 FQNNGV. CDR3 length: 15 amino acids. Trimming left V 1 base short and J 5 bases short, with 12 bases between. The chain's CDR3 is CASSLGPSLDNEQFF. In nucleotides, the CDR3 is TGTGCCAGCAGCTTAGGCCCGTCACTGGACAATGAGCAGTTCTTC.

This clone was detected only once. This chain joins TRBV4-1 and TRBJ1-4; possibly TRBD1 for D (5 bases). Trimming removed 4 bases from V and 0 bases from J, with 12 bases in between. CDR1 is MGHRA and CDR2 is YSYEKL in the germline V gene. The CDR3 length is 16 residues. The DNA of the CDR3 is TGCGCCAGCAGCCGGGGTCAGGGTTCAACTAATGAAAAACTGTTTTTT. Amino acids: CASSRGQGSTNEKLFF.

The chain recombines TRBV7-8 with TRBJ1-2, with TRBD1 identical over 7 bases. Germline loops: CDR1 SGHVS, CDR2 FQNEAQ. This CDR3 is 14 amino acids long. The V segment lost 2 bases and the J segment 0 bases; nucleotides outside the gene matches: 0. CDR3 residues: CASSLQGANYGYTF. The CDR3 region has the DNA TGTGCCAGCAGCTTACAGGGGGCTAACTATGGCTACACCTTC.

This clone was detected only once. The J gene is TRBJ1-5, the V gene TRBV6-1; D gene ambiguous. Between the trimmed V and J ends, which lost 0 bases and 2 bases, there was a span of 11 bases. The CDR3 sequence is 16 residues long. Germline V gene data show CDR1 as MNHNS and CDR2 as SASEGT. The CDR3 region is CASSEAWAIRNQPQHF. The CDR3 DNA reads TGTGCCAGCAGTGAAGCGTGGGCTATTCGCAATCAGCCCCAGCATTTT.

The gene calls are TRBV5-1 and TRBJ2-2; 8 bases are shared with TRBD1. The CDR3 is 15 residues long. The V gene end was trimmed by 4 bases and the J gene end by 6 bases; junction bases not matched to a gene: 8. Germline loops: CDR1 SGHRS, CDR2 YFSETQ. CDR3 coding DNA: TGCGCCAGCAGCCTGGACAGGGTTCTTTCCGGGGAGCTGTTTTTT. Translating gives CASSLDRVLSGELFF.

This chain links TRBV4-2 with TRBJ1-6; TRBD1 agrees at 7 bases. The V and J ends lost 3 bases and 2 bases, in that order; junction bases with no gene match: 1. There are 15 residues in the CDR3. Germline values: CDR1 LGHNA, CDR2 YNFKEQ. In DNA form, the CDR3 reads TGTGCCAGCAGCCATGGGACAGCCTATAATTCACCCCTCCACTTT. Translated, it gives CASSHGTAYNSPLHF.

The V gene is TRBV9, the J gene TRBJ2-2, with TRBD2 matching over 8 bases. V shed 2 bases and J 5 bases; nucleotides not matched to a gene: 8. CDR3 length: 16 residues. The V gene's germline CDR1 is SGDLS and CDR2 YYNGEE. In DNA form, the CDR3 reads TGTGCCAGCAGCGTCGGGAGGGACTTGAAAACCGGGGAGCTGTTTTTT. Its protein is CASSVGRDLKTGELFF.

The chain carries TRBV5-1 and TRBJ2-3; D uncertain. The ends were cut back, 4 bases at V and 2 bases at J, with 2 bases in the middle. Germline CDR1 SGHRS, CDR2 YFSETQ. There are 11 residues in the CDR3. In DNA, the CDR3 is TGCGCCAGCAGCCTCACAGATACGCAGTATTTT. Protein product: CASSLTDTQYF. Variable domain in full (rest from reference TRBV5-1 and TRBJ2-3): KAGVTQTPRYLIKTRGQQVTLSCSPISGHRSVSWYQQTPGQGLQFLFEYFSETQRNKGNFPGRFSGRQFSNSRSEMNVSTLELGDSALYLCASSLTDTQYFGPGTRLTVL.

The chain combines TRBV7-8 with TRBJ2-7; 9 bases agree with TRBD1. The CDR3 contains 12 residues. The germline gives CDR1 SGHVS, CDR2 FQNEAQ. After removal of 4 bases from V and 6 bases from J, the junction contained 1 base not matched to a gene. CDR3 in amino acids: CASSSDRGEQYF. The DNA of the CDR3 is TGTGCCAGCAGCTCGGACAGGGGCGAGCAGTACTTC. Based on the CDR3 plus reference TRBV7-8 and TRBJ2-7, the full variable domain is GAGVSQSPRYKVAKRGQDVALRCDPISGHVSLFWYQQALGQGPEFLTYFQNEAQLDKSGLPSDRFFAERPEGSVSTLKIQRTQQEDSAVYLCASSSDRGEQYFGPGTRLTVT.

V usage is TRBV7-2 and J usage is TRBJ2-1; perhaps TRBD2 as D (5 bases). Germline values: CDR1 SGHTA, CDR2 FQGNSA. The CDR3 runs to 14 residues. The V gene lost 6 bases and the J gene lost 0 bases, with 9 bases spanning the gap. The CDR3 DNA sequence: TGTGCCAGCAGTCCTAGCTACTCCTACAATGAGCAGTTCTTC. It encodes CASSPSYSYNEQFF. The variable domain in full, completed from reference TRBV7-2 and TRBJ2-1, reads GAGVSQSPSNKVTEKGKDVELRCDPISGHTALYWYRQSLGQGLEFLIYFQGNSAPDKSGLPSDRFSAERTGGSVSTLTIQRTQQEDSAVYLCASSPSYSYNEQFFGPGTRLTVL.

The CDR3 DNA reads as TGTGCCAGCAGCCAAGAGAGTGGAGGTAGCACAGATACGCAGTATTTT. Translation gives CASSQESGGSTDTQYF. The V gene is TRBV4-2, the J gene TRBJ2-3; TRBD2 might be the D (5 bases). This CDR3 comprises 16 residues. Germline assignment: CDR1 LGHNA and CDR2 YNFKEQ. V was shortened by 0 bases and J by 0 bases, with 10 bases between the two germline ends.

The J gene is TRBJ1-1, the V gene TRBV19, with 9 nucleotides matching TRBD1. The CDR3 has 14 residues. V dropped 7 bases and J dropped 1; count of bases not matched to a gene: 4. Germline CDR1 reads LNHDA; CDR2 reads SQIVND (reference sequence). The CDR3 DNA follows: TGTGCCAGTATCCCACAGGGGGCGAACACTGAAGCTTTCTTT. Translating it yields CASIPQGANTEAFF.

CDR3 in amino acids: CASSRTEIYEQYF. The CDR3 DNA reads as TGTGCCAGTAGTCGGACAGAAATCTACGAGCAGTACTTC. This sequence joins TRBV19 and TRBJ2-7; possibly TRBD1 for D (6 bases). The CDR3 is 13 amino acids. The V gene lost 5 bases and the J gene lost 3 bases, with 11 bases spanning the gap. Germline CDR1 reads LNHDA; CDR2 reads SQIVND (reference sequence).

V is TRBV9 and J is TRBJ2-5; 7 bases map to TRBD2. The CDR3 spans 13 residues. V was clipped by 3 bases and J by 4 bases; unmatched bases: 3. Per the germline V gene, CDR1 is SGDLS and CDR2 is YYNGEE. DNA of the CDR3: TGTGCCAGCAGCGCATGGGGGGGAGAGACCCAGTACTTC. It codes for CASSAWGGETQYF.

The V call is TRBV5-1, the J call TRBJ2-5; 10 bases map to TRBD1. Unmatched junction bases numbered 6, after V lost 6 bases and J lost 4 bases. The CDR3 has 14 amino acids. Germline lookup yields CDR1 SGHRS and CDR2 YFSETQ. This chain's CDR3 is CASTATGGGETQYF. The CDR3 nucleotides are TGCGCCAGCACGGCGACAGGGGGCGGAGAGACCCAGTACTTC.

This clone has a handful of counts. The chain couples TRBV6-1 to TRBJ1-1; D ambiguous. V lost 3 bases to trimming and J lost 4 bases, with 12 bases between them. Germline V gene lookup returns CDR1 MNHNS and CDR2 SASEGT. The CDR3 covers 14 residues. In DNA, the CDR3 is TGTGCCAGCAGTGATGAGCCTGCGGGCACTGAAGCTTTCTTT. It is translated as CASSDEPAGTEAFF.

The chain couples TRBV4-3 to TRBJ2-7; 8 bases agree with TRBD2. V shed 1 base, J shed 0 bases, and the junction held 14 bases outside the gene matches. The germline CDR1 and CDR2 sequences are LGHNA and YSLEER. The CDR3 consists of 19 residues. CDR3 loop: CASSQGISWREDPSYEQYF. The CDR3, as DNA: TGCGCCAGCAGCCAAGGAATTAGTTGGCGGGAGGACCCCTCCTACGAGCAGTACTTC.

This clone has only a few counts. The chain uses TRBV7-2 and TRBJ2-1; 8 nucleotides line up with TRBD2. The CDR3 loop spans 12 amino acids. V lost 1 base, J lost 15 bases, and 5 bases stayed unmatched. Germline V CDR1 and CDR2: SGHTA, FQGNSA. The CDR3 loop is CASSLESGTRFF. As DNA, the CDR3 is TGTGCCAGCAGCTTAGAGAGCGGGACTAGGTTCTTC.

The DNA of the CDR3 is TGTGCCAGCAGCTTAGCTTATTCGGGGAACTATGGCTACACCTTC. Residues: CASSLAYSGNYGYTF. This rearrangement joins TRBV11-2 to TRBJ1-2; D gene uncertain. The ends were cut back, 1 base at V and 2 bases at J, with 11 bases in the middle. The CDR3 is 15 residues long. CDR1 and CDR2 from the germline V gene are SGHAT and FQNNGV.